The source of this T cell receptor (beta chain) is a study of human T cells and chemical hapten exposure (dated by TCRdb to about 2021). About the full investigation: Libraries were pooled for sequencing, and variation in per-sample TCR yields was attributed mainly to small differences in library volumes within the pool. The study tracked peripheral blood TCR repertoire changes in vivo during primary and secondary sensitization to the hapten diphenylcyclopropenone (DPC) in alopecia patients. Both TCR alpha and TCR beta chains were sequenced from each blood RNA sample.

Beyond this particular receptor, the publication reports: After repeated subsampling, the strength of the expansion versus patch-test correlation and the threshold at which it became significant changed. No change with DPC sensitization was found in the number of TCRs above 1 in 1000 frequency, and no evidence of global repertoire structure alterations was found.

Total RNA was extracted from unfractionated whole blood collected in Tempus Blood RNA tubes. A few healthy volunteers were used as TCR sequencing controls and were bled at day 0, 2 weeks and 6 weeks. The protocol used for the library was 5' RACE. Sequencing used an Illumina MiSeq. Library preparation attached unique molecular identifiers to individual cDNA molecules for quantitative, reproducible TCR counting. Processing in the source paper ran as follows. The median number of TCRs per sample was approximately 93,000, ranging from roughly 23,224 to 690,600. The Decombinator software suite was used to annotate V, J and CDR3 in the TCR reads. Every sample was subsampled to the same number of TCRs (28,000) for the PS versus PT1 abundance plots. Expanded TCRs were defined as absent before sensitization and observed at least eight times at the 2-week time point. TCRdb cleaned the public reads at Q25 with fastp, built clones with MiXCR and kept in-frame beta chains. Rows with a matching CDR3 protein are joined into one entry that keeps the most common DNA and genes. Clone size and V and J calls follow TCRdb, not the original study. In all, the sample holds about 140,000 distinct CDR3 sequences, and 4.1% of those were seen once. In total, the top ten clones hold over 1.1% of the sample.

This clonotype was seen at least ten times. It has no known antigen specificity. Nothing much larger sits one base from this clone, and base qualities are not available. V is pared back by 6 bases and J by 4 bases, with 12 bases lying between the germline termini. The germline V gene provides CDR1 SQVTM and CDR2 ANQGSEA. The CDR3 starts with the cysteine, ends with the phenylalanine, and has 12 residues. Only CDR3 DNA is held: 36 bases, read in frame from base 1. This TCR was recovered from a female donor in good health. Rearrangement joined TRBV29-1 to TRBJ2-5; perhaps TRBD1 is the D gene, with 7 bases matching. The bases are TGCAGCGTGGGGGGACAGAGAGAGACCCAGTACTTC. This codes for CSVGGQRETQYF.